A selection of T cell receptor beta chains follows, all from one sample in a study of T cells in Graves' hyperthyroidism and ophthalmopathy. Via MiXCR, TCRdb re-called the multiplex PCR reads, giving one row per CDR3 protein. The repertoire includes fewer than 200,000 distinct CDR3 sequences, about a sixth of them detected once, and 25% to 35% sits in the top ten. The sequencing input was blood. These receptors were obtained from a woman between 45 and 60 years old with Graves' hyperthyroidism. CDR3s include the opening cysteine and the closing phenylalanine or tryptophan. A D gene is named only where the DNA matches it firmly. Some rows have no size entry. The others give once, few or many, or a class for an expanded clone.

j_call,d_call,v_call,clone_size,cdr3_aa,cdr3_nt
TRBJ2-1,TRBD2,TRBV3-1,.,CASNPSAGEGWNEQFF,TGTGCCAGCAACCCATCAGCGGGGGAGGGTTGGAATGAGCAGTTCTTC
TRBJ2-6,TRBD1,TRBV7-2,many,CASSLWGQGSGGANVLTF,TGTGCCAGCAGCTTATGGGGACAGGGATCGGGGGGGGCCAACGTCCTGACTTTC
TRBJ2-1,.,TRBV6-1,.,CATKDPGEKNEQFF,TGTGCCACCAAGGATCCGGGAGAAAAGAATGAGCAGTTCTTC
TRBJ1-2,.,TRBV28,many,CASSLSSSTGGYTF,TGTGCCAGCAGTTTAAGCTCTTCGACGGGAGGCTACACCTTC
TRBJ1-6,.,TRBV4-1,few,CASSQDGREVENSPLHF,TGCGCCAGCAGCCAAGATGGGCGGGAAGTAGAAAATTCACCCCTCCACTTT
TRBJ2-5,TRBD2,TRBV3-1,few,CASELAGGVGQETQYF,TGTGCCAGCGAACTAGCGGGGGGGGTCGGTCAAGAGACCCAGTACTTC
TRBJ2-3,.,TRBV7-9,many,CASSLVLEGTDTQYF,TGTGCCAGCAGCTTAGTCCTGGAGGGCACAGATACGCAGTATTTT
TRBJ1-4,.,TRBV6-1,many,CASSAFFDPATNEKLFF,TGTGCCAGCAGTGCTTTCTTCGACCCGGCAACTAATGAAAAACTGTTTTTT
TRBJ1-2,.,TRBV12-3/TRBV12-4,.,CASNSGTFYGYTF,TGTGCCAGCAACTCCGGGACGTTCTATGGCTACACCTTC
TRBJ1-6,.,TRBV28,.,CASSLSGRVETYNSPLHF,TGTGCCAGCAGTTTATCAGGGAGGGTCGAGACCTATAATTCACCCCTCCACTTT
TRBJ2-3,.,TRBV6-1,.,CASSTTGQERTDTQYF,TGTGCCAGCAGCACCACGGGGCAGGAAAGAACAGATACGCAGTATTTT
TRBJ1-2,TRBD1,TRBV9,many,CASSSVARPSDRAGGYTF,TGTGCCAGCAGCAGCGTAGCCCGTCCCTCGGACAGGGCAGGCGGCTACACCTTC
TRBJ2-7,.,TRBV6-1,many,CASSGNPIAYEQYF,TGTGCCAGCAGTGGGAACCCCATTGCCTACGAGCAGTACTTC
TRBJ2-7,.,TRBV18,many,CASSPSGPGKTYEQYF,TGTGCCAGCTCACCATCGGGTCCAGGGAAGACGTACGAGCAGTACTTC
TRBJ2-7,.,TRBV9,many,CASSGGGDRSYEQYF,TGTGCCAGCAGCGGGGGAGGGGACAGGTCCTACGAGCAGTACTTC
TRBJ2-7,.,TRBV12-3/TRBV12-4,many,CASSRQQYEQYF,TGTGCCAGCAGTAGGCAGCAGTACGAGCAGTACTTC
TRBJ1-2,TRBD1,TRBV27,many,CASSSGTGVKGMHGYTF,TGTGCCAGCAGTTCTGGGACAGGGGTGAAGGGGATGCATGGCTACACCTTC
TRBJ1-6,.,TRBV11-1,many,CASSPPEYNSPLHF,TGTGCCAGCAGCCCCCCGGAATATAATTCACCCCTCCACTTT
TRBJ2-5,.,TRBV2,many,CASSERGPGETQYF,TGTGCCAGCAGTGAGAGGGGACCAGGGGAGACCCAGTACTTC
TRBJ2-3,TRBD2,TRBV29-1,many,CSVNRGGLRTDTQYF,TGCAGCGTGAACCGCGGGGGACTACGCACAGATACGCAGTATTTT
TRBJ2-7,.,TRBV12-3/TRBV12-4,many,CASSPQGYSYEQYF,TGTGCCAGCAGTCCGCAGGGGTACTCCTACGAGCAGTACTTC
TRBJ2-1,TRBD2,TRBV6-1,many,CASSSDWTSGGQFF,TGTGCCAGCAGTTCGGACTGGACTAGCGGTGGGCAGTTCTTC
TRBJ1-2,.,TRBV5-1,many,CASSWGQLTNYGYTF,TGCGCCAGCAGCTGGGGACAACTTACTAACTATGGCTACACCTTC
TRBJ1-5,.,TRBV5-5,many,CASTTRAGEGSNQPQHF,TGTGCCAGCACCACCCGCGCGGGGGAAGGAAGCAATCAGCCCCAGCATTTT
TRBJ2-7,TRBD2,TRBV6-1,many,CASSPTSGVSYEQYF,TGTGCCAGCAGTCCCACCAGCGGGGTGTCCTACGAGCAGTACTTC
TRBJ1-5,.,TRBV5-8,many,CASSLEPYQPQHF,TGTGCCAGCAGCTTGGAGCCTTATCAGCCCCAGCATTTT
TRBJ1-4,TRBD1,TRBV2,.,CASSEDGTGGEKLFF,TGTGCCAGCAGCGAAGATGGGACAGGGGGGGAAAAACTGTTTTTT
TRBJ1-1,TRBD1,TRBV7-2,many,CASSSGPGGLGTEAFF,TGTGCCAGCAGCTCAGGGCCAGGGGGCTTAGGGACTGAAGCTTTCTTT
TRBJ1-5,TRBD1,TRBV19,many,CASSHLGQGFIQPQHF,TGTGCCAGTAGCCACCTAGGACAGGGTTTTATCCAGCCCCAGCATTTT
TRBJ1-1,TRBD1,TRBV6-2/TRBV6-3,many,CASRDPGGTEAFF,TGTGCCAGCAGAGACCCAGGGGGCACTGAAGCTTTCTTT
TRBJ2-1,TRBD2,TRBV12-3/TRBV12-4,many,CASSLSGGPNNEQFF,TGTGCCAGCAGTTTAAGCGGGGGGCCCAACAATGAGCAGTTCTTC
TRBJ1-2,.,TRBV5-1,.,CASSLDPRGGEGYTF,TGCGCCAGCAGCTTGGACCCCAGGGGAGGAGAAGGCTACACCTTC
TRBJ2-1,TRBD2,TRBV20-1,many,CSANKRGGPNEQFF,TGCAGTGCTAATAAGCGGGGGGGCCCGAATGAGCAGTTCTTC
TRBJ2-5,.,TRBV4-2,many,CASSHTDSLGETQYF,TGTGCCAGCAGCCACACTGACAGCCTTGGAGAGACCCAGTACTTC
TRBJ2-7,TRBD1,TRBV7-9,.,CASSQGTVDYEQYF,TGTGCCAGCAGCCAAGGGACAGTTGACTACGAGCAGTACTTC
TRBJ2-7,TRBD2,TRBV5-5,.,CASIVSGGAYHEQYF,TGTGCCAGCATCGTTAGCGGGGGGGCCTACCACGAGCAGTACTTC
TRBJ1-2,.,TRBV7-2,many,CASSPSRGGYDLSGYTF,TGTGCCAGCAGCCCTTCGAGGGGAGGATATGATTTGAGTGGCTACACCTTC
TRBJ2-7,TRBD1,TRBV5-1,.,CASSLGGQGISYEQYF,TGCGCCAGCAGCTTGGGCGGACAGGGGATCTCCTACGAGCAGTACTTC
TRBJ1-5,.,TRBV7-2,.,CASSLFGRNQPQHF,TGTGCCAGCAGCTTGTTTGGTCGCAATCAGCCCCAGCATTTT
TRBJ1-6,.,TRBV30,once,CAWNDAGNSPLHF,TGTGCCTGGAACGACGCGGGAAATTCACCCCTCCACTTT
TRBJ1-4,.,TRBV11-2,few,CASSLVPGKGELFF,TGTGCCAGCAGCTTAGTCCCAGGCAAGGGTGAACTGTTTTTT
TRBJ2-3,.,TRBV3-1,many,CASSQGLVTDTQYF,TGTGCCAGCAGCCAAGGATTGGTCACAGATACGCAGTATTTT
TRBJ2-1,TRBD1,TRBV18,few,CASSPTQGLDTYNEQFF,TGTGCCAGCTCACCCACACAGGGGTTAGACACCTACAATGAGCAGTTCTTC
TRBJ1-2,.,TRBV25-1,many,CASRAPLGGYTF,TGTGCCAGCAGGGCCCCCCTCGGGGGCTACACCTTC
TRBJ1-6,TRBD1,TRBV6-5,many,CASSFRGYYNSPLHF,TGTGCCAGCAGTTTCAGGGGGTACTATAATTCACCCCTCCACTTT
TRBJ1-1,.,TRBV7-9,few,CASSLFRTEAFF,TGTGCCAGCAGCTTATTTCGCACTGAAGCTTTCTTT